Below, 23 T cell receptor beta chains from the same sample are listed, as sequenced in a study of blood T cells in healthy people across ages. PCR was performed a second time for 7 to 11 cycles using a sample-barcoded 5' primer and a J-beta primer mix. TCRdb re-derived calls from the 5' RACE reads in MiXCR, one entry per CDR3 protein. The sample has approximately 360,000 distinct CDR3 sequences, roughly half seen once. Sequencing used blood. These receptors were obtained from a man in his sixties in good health.

This clonotype turned up a few times. This chain joins TRBV29-1 and TRBJ2-1, with a tentative D call TRBD1 (6 bases). Trimming took off 6 bases at V and 8 bases at J, with 14 bases between the two ends. The germline gives CDR1 SQVTM, CDR2 ANQGSEA. The CDR3 length is 12 residues. The CDR3 DNA sequence: TGCAGCGTCGCGGACAGCCGGGATGAGCAGTTCTTC. Residues: CSVADSRDEQFF.

This clonotype was seen more than once but under ten times. The J gene is TRBJ2-1, the V gene TRBV6-5; 7 nucleotides line up with TRBD1. This CDR3 has 15 amino acids. V shed 5 bases and J 4 bases; nucleotides not matched to a gene: 8. Germline V gene data show CDR1 as MNHEY and CDR2 as SVGAGI. In nucleotides, the CDR3 is TGTGCCAGCAGTCAGGACAGGAGGTTATACAATGAGCAGTTCTTC. Translating gives CASSQDRRLYNEQFF.

V is TRBV20-1 and J is TRBJ2-1, with D hard to call. The CDR3 totals 15 residues. From germline, CDR1 is DFQATT and CDR2 SNEGSKA (reference sequence). V was clipped by 0 bases and J by 2 bases, with 11 bases between them. The CDR3 here is CSARDAFRPYNEQFF. The CDR3, as DNA: TGCAGTGCTAGAGACGCGTTCCGCCCCTACAATGAGCAGTTCTTC.

This chain uses TRBV6-4 with TRBJ2-3, with 11 bases identical to TRBD2. The CDR3 runs to 15 residues. Germline assignment: CDR1 MRHNA and CDR2 SNTAGT. After removal of 3 bases from V and 4 bases from J, the junction contained 3 bases not matched to a gene. The chain's CDR3 is CASSDLAGGPDTQYF. CDR3 DNA sequence: TGTGCCAGCAGTGATCTAGCGGGAGGCCCAGATACGCAGTATTTT.

This clonotype has just a few counts. V usage is TRBV7-2 and J usage is TRBJ2-1; tentatively, D is TRBD1 (6 bases). Germline CDR1 and CDR2: SGHTA and FQGNSA. This CDR3 spans 15 amino acids. V was shortened by 4 bases and J by 9 bases, with 19 bases between the two germline ends. CDR3 nucleotides: TGTGCCAGCAGCTCCTGGGACACCCATGGGAGTGAGCAGTTCTTC. Translation gives CASSSWDTHGSEQFF.

V usage is TRBV28 and J usage is TRBJ2-7; 11 bases align to TRBD2. With V trimmed by 3 bases and J by 4 bases, 11 bases remained unmatched. Germline assignment: CDR1 MDHEN and CDR2 SYDVKM. This CDR3 region has 17 residues. CDR3 bases: TGTGCCAGCAGTTTGACGGGGGCTAGCGGGAGGCGTTACGAGCAGTACTTC. This encodes CASSLTGASGRRYEQYF.

The chain carries TRBV3-1 and TRBJ1-4; D gene ambiguous. The CDR3 contains 16 residues. Germline V gene sequence: CDR1 LGHDT, CDR2 YNNKEL (reference sequence). With 0 bases removed from V and 3 bases from J, the gap between germline ends came to 11 bases. CDR3: CASSQDLARANEKLFF. Here the CDR3 DNA reads TGTGCCAGCAGCCAAGATCTGGCCCGAGCTAATGAAAAACTGTTTTTT.

V gene TRBV6-6 combines with J gene TRBJ2-3; TRBD2 aligns across 8 bases. V was pared by 6 bases and J by 7 bases, with 9 bases of the junction left unmatched. Germline V gene lookup returns CDR1 MNHNY and CDR2 SVGAGI (reference sequence). The CDR3 consists of 14 residues. The CDR3 here is CASRPRGGVNTQYF. CDR3 sequence (DNA): TGTGCCAGCAGGCCCCGGGGGGGAGTAAATACGCAGTATTTT.

This clonotype occurred a few times. The chain uses TRBV6-6 and TRBJ1-1, with a possible D match to TRBD1 (6 bases). The CDR3 length is 13 residues. Germline V gene sequence: CDR1 MNHNY, CDR2 SVGAGI (reference sequence). V was pared by 0 bases and J by 10 bases, with 12 bases between. The DNA for the CDR3 is TGTGCCAGCAGTTACTCGGAGAGGGGGGGAGCTTTCTTT. Protein: CASSYSERGGAFF.

The chain's CDR3 is CASSLGKNNEQYF. In DNA form, the CDR3 reads TGTGCCAGCAGCTTGGGGAAGAACAATGAGCAGTACTTC. The V call is TRBV5-5, the J call TRBJ2-1, with D unresolved. TRBJ2-7 matches the DNA end more closely, so the J call is doubtful. Germline V gives CDR1 SGHKS, CDR2 YYEKEE (reference sequence). The CDR3 runs to 13 residues.

On this clonotype itself: A read error may explain this, as a much larger clone is one base away. V usage is TRBV2 and J usage is TRBJ2-5; unclear D gene. From germline, CDR1 is SNHLY and CDR2 FYNNEI. V gave up 4 bases and J gave up 11 bases, with 14 bases separating them. This CDR3 comprises 12 residues. Here the CDR3 DNA reads TGTGCCAGCAGTGTCTCTTCTAATGAGCAGTACTTC. This gives the protein CASSVSSNEQYF.

The chain employs TRBV20-1 and TRBJ1-2; 7 nucleotides align to TRBD1. The V gene end was trimmed by 6 bases and the J gene end by 3 bases; junction bases not matched to a gene: 13. The CDR3 is made up of 15 amino acids. Germline lookup yields CDR1 DFQATT and CDR2 SNEGSKA (reference sequence). The CDR3 here is CSAPTTRTGHYGYTF. The CDR3, as DNA: TGCAGTGCGCCTACTACCAGGACAGGTCACTATGGCTACACCTTC.

This clonotype has at least ten counts. V usage is TRBV11-1 and J usage is TRBJ2-7, with D possibly matching TRBD1 (6 bases). Germline CDR1 SGHAT, CDR2 FQDESV (reference sequence). The V and J ends lost 5 bases and 6 bases respectively, with 11 bases between them. The CDR3 length is 12 residues. CDR3 amino acids: CASSPGQFEQYF. Here the CDR3 DNA reads TGTGCCAGCAGCCCCGGACAGTTCGAGCAGTACTTC. The whole variable domain, filled in from reference TRBV11-1 and TRBJ2-7, reads EAEVAQSPRYKITEKSQAVAFWCDPISGHATLYWYRQILGQGPELLVQFQDESVVDDSQLPKDRFSAERLKGVDSTLKIQPAELGDSAMYLCASSPGQFEQYFGPGTRLTVT.

V gene TRBV20-1 combines with J gene TRBJ2-3; tentatively, D is TRBD1 (6 bases). In germline, CDR1 is DFQATT, CDR2 SNEGSKA (reference sequence). CDR3 length: 14 amino acids. This CDR3 is CSGRDTRGKGTQYF. The CDR3 region has the DNA TGCAGCGGTCGGGACACCCGAGGAAAGGGCACGCAGTATTTT.

The rearrangement uses TRBV12-3 or TRBV12-4 and TRBJ2-5; the match to TRBD1 covers 8 bases. The better agreement between TRBJ2-7 and the DNA end casts doubt on the J call. The CDR3 runs 20 residues. CDR3 sequence reads: CASRGRTGKGGRPLYYEQYF. Here the CDR3 DNA reads TGTGCCAGCAGGGGGAGGACAGGGAAAGGGGGGAGGCCACTTTATTACGAGCAGTACTTC.

The gene calls are TRBV2 and TRBJ2-7; TRBD1 might be the D (6 bases). The end of the DNA fits TRBJ2-5 better, so the J call may be wrong. Germline assignment: CDR1 SNHLY and CDR2 FYNNEI. This CDR3 has 13 residues. CDR3 sequence reads: CASSERGSGTQYF. The CDR3 bases are TGTGCCAGCAGTGAAAGGGGGTCGGGGACCCAGTACTTC.

This clonotype has just a few counts. The chain joins TRBV5-1 to TRBJ1-1; 7 positions match TRBD1. This CDR3 contains 14 residues. J lost 6 bases, V lost 0 bases, and 5 bases had no gene match. Germline V gives CDR1 SGHRS, CDR2 YFSETQ. The CDR3: CASSLAGQSPEAFF. DNA of the CDR3: TGCGCCAGCAGCTTGGCGGGACAGAGCCCTGAAGCTTTCTTT.

The sample holds a few counts of this clonotype. This chain connects TRBV28 to TRBJ2-7; TRBD1 matches 7 bases. CDR1 MDHEN and CDR2 SYDVKM come from the germline V gene. The CDR3 has 13 amino acids. V lost 5 bases, J lost 4 bases, and 5 bases stayed unmatched. The CDR3 protein is CASSLTGMYEQYF. Written as DNA, the CDR3 is TGTGCCAGCAGTCTGACAGGGATGTACGAGCAGTACTTC.

V is TRBV18 and J is TRBJ1-2, with 7 bases fitting TRBD1. The CDR3 runs to 12 residues. The germline V gene has CDR1 KGHSH and CDR2 LQKENI. The V gene end was trimmed by 4 bases and the J gene end by 5 bases; junction bases not matched to a gene: 1. The CDR3 region is CASSLRGYGYTF. The CDR3 bases are TGTGCCAGCTCACTCAGGGGGTATGGCTACACCTTC.

The rearrangement uses TRBV6-2 or TRBV6-3 and TRBJ2-6, with 7 bases identical to TRBD1. The CDR3 runs 18 residues. Germline CDR1 is MNHEY and CDR2 is SVGEGT. V lost 5 bases and J lost 0; bases outside the gene matches: 10. CDR3 in DNA: TGTGCCAGCAGTGATTGGACAGGTGGGGCCTCTGGGGCCAACGTCCTGACTTTC. Translation: CASSDWTGGASGANVLTF.

This chain connects TRBV28 to TRBJ2-7, with unresolved D. The germline V gene encodes CDR1 MDHEN and CDR2 SYDVKM. CDR3 length: 16 amino acids. V gave up 3 bases and J gave up 0 bases, with 15 bases separating them. CDR3 sequence reads: CASSFPTGRNSYEQYF. As DNA, the CDR3 is TGTGCCAGCAGTTTTCCTACTGGGCGGAACTCCTACGAGCAGTACTTC.

This chain links TRBV6-6 with TRBJ2-4; 11 bases fit TRBD2. Germline lookup yields CDR1 MNHNY and CDR2 SVGAGI (reference sequence). J gave up 13 bases and V 2 bases, and 7 bases lay outside the gene matches. The CDR3 is 14 amino acids. The CDR3 DNA is TGTGCCAGCAGTTACGGCCTAGCGGGGGGTGAGCAGTACTTC. This encodes CASSYGLAGGEQYF.

The V gene is TRBV29-1, the J gene TRBJ2-5; D tentatively fits TRBD1 or TRBD2 (6 bases each). Germline loops: CDR1 SQVTM, CDR2 ANQGSEA. The CDR3 runs to 16 residues. V lost 7 bases and J 1 base, leaving 22 bases between the germline ends. The CDR3 loop reads CSATPSTGGGQETQYF. Here the CDR3 DNA reads TGCAGCGCAACCCCATCGACAGGAGGGGGCCAAGAGACCCAGTACTTC.